These T cell receptor beta chains were read from a single sample in a study of spatial heterogeneity in lung cancer. One entry per CDR3 protein results from TCRdb running MiXCR on the 5' RACE reads. In the table there are 25,000 to 30,000 distinct CDR3 sequences, 4.5% to 7.5% of which are singletons. The sequencing here drew on PBMCs, taken at follow-up. Receptor source: a male donor with early-stage non-small cell lung cancer. The CDR3 runs from the conserved cysteine through the conserved F or W. The order of the fields is J gene, V gene, clone size, D gene, CDR3 protein, CDR3 DNA. D genes are given only for firm matches. Clone size appears in some rows only: once, few, many, or a class for an expanded clone.

j_gene: TRBJ1-2
v_gene: TRBV21-1
abundance: many
d_gene: .
CDR3aa: CASSKEGHGGRSYGYTF
CDR3nt: TGTGCCAGCAGCAAAGAGGGGCACGGAGGGAGGTCCTATGGCTACACCTTC

j_gene: TRBJ1-5
v_gene: TRBV3-1
abundance: many
d_gene: TRBD1
CDR3aa: CASSQAKGANQPQHF
CDR3nt: TGTGCCAGCAGCCAAGCGAAGGGGGCGAATCAGCCCCAGCATTTT

j_gene: TRBJ2-5
v_gene: TRBV18
abundance: many
d_gene: .
CDR3aa: CASSPPGQETQYF
CDR3nt: TGTGCCAGCTCACCACCGGGACAAGAGACCCAGTACTTC

j_gene: TRBJ1-1
v_gene: TRBV28
abundance: many
d_gene: .
CDR3aa: CASSYLGRGVNTEAFF
CDR3nt: TGTGCCAGCAGTTACCTTGGCCGGGGGGTGAACACTGAAGCTTTCTTT

j_gene: TRBJ2-7
v_gene: TRBV3-2
abundance: few
d_gene: .
CDR3aa: CASSQDGKRRGDYEQYF
CDR3nt: TGTGCCAGCAGCCAAGACGGCAAAAGACGTGGCGACTACGAGCAGTACTTC

j_gene: TRBJ1-5
v_gene: TRBV5-6
abundance: many
d_gene: .
CDR3aa: CASSLYYRGHQPQHF
CDR3nt: TGTGCCAGCAGCTTGTACTATAGGGGACATCAGCCCCAGCATTTT

j_gene: TRBJ1-5
v_gene: TRBV12-3/TRBV12-4
abundance: many
d_gene: .
CDR3aa: CASSLRGLGNQPQHF
CDR3nt: TGTGCCAGCAGTTTGAGGGGTTTGGGCAATCAGCCCCAGCATTTT

j_gene: TRBJ2-1
v_gene: TRBV7-2
abundance: many
d_gene: .
CDR3aa: CASSLSSRYEQFF
CDR3nt: TGTGCCAGCAGCTTATCTAGCCGCTATGAGCAGTTCTTC

j_gene: TRBJ2-1
v_gene: TRBV4-3
abundance: many
d_gene: .
CDR3aa: CASSQQTGYNEQFF
CDR3nt: TGCGCCAGCAGCCAGCAAACAGGTTACAATGAGCAGTTCTTC

j_gene: TRBJ2-5
v_gene: TRBV7-2
abundance: few
d_gene: .
CDR3aa: CASSFPGSQETQYF
CDR3nt: TGTGCCAGCAGCTTTCCAGGGTCACAGGAGACCCAGTACTTC

j_gene: TRBJ1-1
v_gene: TRBV5-5
abundance: many
d_gene: TRBD1
CDR3aa: CASSSGTANTEAFF
CDR3nt: TGTGCCAGCAGCTCCGGGACAGCGAACACTGAAGCTTTCTTT

j_gene: TRBJ1-2
v_gene: TRBV29-1
abundance: medium-sized
d_gene: .
CDR3aa: CSVVLPGNYGYTF
CDR3nt: TGCAGCGTTGTATTACCGGGAAACTATGGCTACACCTTC

j_gene: TRBJ2-5
v_gene: TRBV19
abundance: .
d_gene: TRBD1
CDR3aa: CASSIDLFGGQAQETQYF
CDR3nt: TGTGCCAGTAGTATAGATCTCTTCGGGGGACAGGCTCAAGAGACCCAGTACTTC

j_gene: TRBJ1-2
v_gene: TRBV4-2
abundance: many
d_gene: TRBD1
CDR3aa: CASSQMQGALNYGYTF
CDR3nt: TGTGCCAGCAGCCAGATGCAGGGGGCCCTTAACTATGGCTACACCTTC

j_gene: TRBJ1-4
v_gene: TRBV7-9
abundance: many
d_gene: .
CDR3aa: CASSFVLGADEKLFF
CDR3nt: TGTGCCAGCAGCTTTGTGTTGGGGGCTGATGAAAAACTGTTTTTT

j_gene: TRBJ1-1
v_gene: TRBV30
abundance: many
d_gene: .
CDR3aa: CAWSVIGPNTEAFF
CDR3nt: TGTGCCTGGAGTGTTATAGGGCCTAACACTGAAGCTTTCTTT

j_gene: TRBJ1-5
v_gene: TRBV3-1
abundance: many
d_gene: .
CDR3aa: CASSQGVQSNQPQHF
CDR3nt: TGTGCCAGCAGCCAAGGAGTACAGAGTAATCAGCCCCAGCATTTT

j_gene: TRBJ1-5
v_gene: TRBV5-1
abundance: .
d_gene: TRBD1
CDR3aa: CASSATGGNQPQHF
CDR3nt: TGCGCCAGCAGCGCAACAGGGGGGAATCAGCCCCAGCATTTT

j_gene: TRBJ1-3
v_gene: TRBV6-5
abundance: .
d_gene: .
CDR3aa: CASSYGGARGNTIYF
CDR3nt: TGTGCCAGCAGCTACGGGGGGGCGCGTGGAAACACCATATATTTT

j_gene: TRBJ2-1
v_gene: TRBV11-3
abundance: many
d_gene: .
CDR3aa: CASSRLFYRNEQFF
CDR3nt: TGTGCCAGCAGCCGACTCTTCTACAGGAATGAGCAGTTCTTC

j_gene: TRBJ2-1
v_gene: TRBV20-1
abundance: .
d_gene: .
CDR3aa: CSAARDGYNEQFF
CDR3nt: TGCAGTGCTGCCCGGGACGGCTACAATGAGCAGTTCTTC

j_gene: TRBJ2-1
v_gene: TRBV11-2
abundance: many
d_gene: TRBD2
CDR3aa: CASSDSRASGSPGGNEQFF
CDR3nt: TGTGCCAGCAGCGATAGCCGGGCTAGCGGGAGCCCGGGGGGCAATGAGCAGTTCTTC

j_gene: TRBJ1-5
v_gene: TRBV21-1
abundance: .
d_gene: .
CDR3aa: CASSKVSRGKDSNQPQHF
CDR3nt: TGTGCCAGCAGCAAAGTAAGCAGGGGGAAGGATAGCAATCAGCCCCAGCATTTT

j_gene: TRBJ2-7
v_gene: TRBV20-1
abundance: many
d_gene: TRBD1
CDR3aa: CSAERGQGADEQYF
CDR3nt: TGCAGTGCTGAAAGGGGACAGGGGGCGGACGAGCAGTACTTC

j_gene: TRBJ1-1
v_gene: TRBV27
abundance: .
d_gene: .
CDR3aa: CASSFMGAGRNTEAFF
CDR3nt: TGTGCCAGCAGTTTTATGGGCGCCGGTCGTAACACTGAAGCTTTCTTT

j_gene: TRBJ2-3
v_gene: TRBV18
abundance: many
d_gene: .
CDR3aa: CASSPSRADTQYF
CDR3nt: TGTGCCAGCTCACCCTCGAGGGCAGATACGCAGTATTTT

j_gene: TRBJ1-6
v_gene: TRBV14
abundance: .
d_gene: .
CDR3aa: CASSTYNSPLHF
CDR3nt: TGTGCCAGCAGCACTTACAATTCACCCCTCCACTTT

j_gene: TRBJ1-2
v_gene: TRBV7-2
abundance: many
d_gene: TRBD1
CDR3aa: CASSQTGAEGYGYTF
CDR3nt: TGTGCCAGCAGCCAAACAGGGGCGGAGGGCTATGGCTACACCTTC

j_gene: TRBJ1-5
v_gene: TRBV6-5
abundance: .
d_gene: .
CDR3aa: CASRTGYSNQPQHF
CDR3nt: TGTGCCAGCCGCACAGGGTACAGCAATCAGCCCCAGCATTTT

j_gene: TRBJ2-3
v_gene: TRBV3-1
abundance: many
d_gene: .
CDR3aa: CASSQEQLTDTQYF
CDR3nt: TGTGCCAGCAGCCAAGAGCAGCTCACAGATACGCAGTATTTT